Given below is one T cell receptor (beta chain) in context. The antigen is undetermined. The entry originates in a study of CD8 T cell repertoires and HIV-1 epitope variants. CDR3 length: 13 residues. The V end lost 7 bases, the J end lost 6 bases, and 15 bases lay between the germline ends. CDR1 SGHKS and CDR2 YYEKEE come from the germline V gene (reference sequence). Clones were sequenced by immunoSEQ multiplex PCR, and TCRdb holds only the in-frame ones, with some missing. The sample includes some 5,400 clones, approximately 72% of them seen just once. The sample comprised cultured CD8+ T cells derived from PBMCs. The TCR was taken from a male donor with HIV. The chain has TRBV5-5 and TRBJ2-3; D tentatively fits TRBD1 or TRBD2 (5 bases each). The CDR3 is CASLTGGSDTQYF. The DNA of the CDR3 is TGTGCCAGCCTAACTGGGGGTTCCGATACGCAGTATTTT.